This T cell receptor (beta chain) was sequenced for a study of control samples from healthy donors and cancer patients. Profiled with immunoSEQ multiplex PCR; TCRdb holds only in-frame clones, not every one. The sample holds fewer than 200,000 clones; 90% to 95% are singletons and the top ten take about 4%. The germline gives CDR1 MNHEY, CDR2 SVGAGI. V was pared by 2 bases and J by 2 bases, with 3 bases of the junction left unmatched. The CDR3 length is 15 residues. The chain couples TRBV6-5 to TRBJ1-5; 7 positions match TRBD1. This clonotype was obtained from a woman aged 60-75 years in good health. Sequenced material: blood. The CDR3 sequence: CASSYLGGRNQPQHF. Here the CDR3 DNA reads TGTGCCAGCAGTTACCTAGGGGGCCGCAATCAGCCCCAGCATTTT.